A single sample gave rise to the 29 T cell receptor beta chains below, sequenced in a study of blood T cell repertoires in COVID-19. This table comes from immunoSEQ multiplex PCR, and its TCRdb copy is limited to in-frame clones, with some not included. The table shows approximately 300,000 clones, with around nine tenths occurring only once. The specimen sequenced was PBMCs or T cells enriched from blood (not recorded which). The receptors were sampled from a woman aged 25 to 45 who had recovered from COVID-19.

The chain employs TRBV29-1 and TRBJ2-1, with a weak D call TRBD1 (6 bases). There are 14 residues in the CDR3. The germline CDR1 and CDR2 sequences are SQVTM and ANQGSEA. Trimming removed 3 bases at V and 4 bases at J, with 13 bases between. The CDR3 spells CSVERDKVYNEQFF. Written as DNA, the CDR3 is TGCAGCGTTGAGAGGGACAAGGTTTACAATGAGCAGTTCTTC.

In its sample, this clone was seen once. The gene calls are TRBV19 and TRBJ2-3; 12 bases map to TRBD2. The CDR3 loop spans 17 amino acids. J lost 2 bases, V lost 3 bases, and 6 bases had no gene match. Germline V gene data show CDR1 as LNHDA and CDR2 as SQIVND (reference sequence). CDR3 sequence reads: CASSIELAGGSTDTQYF. DNA of the CDR3: TGTGCCAGTAGTATCGAACTAGCGGGGGGCTCCACAGATACGCAGTATTTT.

This sequence joins TRBV3-1 (or the pseudogene TRBV3-2) and TRBJ2-1; 12 nucleotides align to TRBD2. Germline-derived CDR1 and CDR2 are LGHDT and YNNKEL (reference sequence). The CDR3 has 20 amino acids. The trim removed 4 bases at V and 0 bases at J, leaving 13 bases unmatched. CDR3 residues: CASSRQTSGGLRSSYNEQFF. CDR3 nucleotides: TGTGCCAGCAGCCGCCAGACTAGCGGGGGCCTTCGTAGCTCCTACAATGAGCAGTTCTTC.

This clone has just one count. The chain is built from TRBV5-8 and TRBJ2-1; 11 nucleotides match TRBD2. The CDR3 covers 15 residues. V shed 1 base, J shed 10 bases, and the junction held 7 bases outside the gene matches. Germline V gene lookup returns CDR1 SGHTS and CDR2 YDEGEE. The DNA for the CDR3 is TGTGCCAGCAGCTTGTTAGCGGGGGGGCCCGGGGAGCAGTTCTTC. This gives the protein CASSLLAGGPGEQFF.

This clone was seen more than once but under ten times. The rearrangement links TRBV4-2 to TRBJ2-5; TRBD2 aligns across 8 bases. V lost 4 bases to trimming and J lost 4 bases; unmatched junction nucleotides: 14. The germline gives CDR1 LGHNA, CDR2 YNFKEQ. CDR3 length equals 17 residues. The CDR3 nucleotides read TGTGCCAGCAGCCGGGAAGGGTCGGGGGGGGCTTTAGAGACCCAGTACTTC. Its translation: CASSREGSGGALETQYF.

This clone was observed once. This rearrangement joins TRBV7-3 to TRBJ2-6, with D possibly being TRBD2 (5 bases). Trimming removed 2 bases at V and 0 bases at J, with 8 bases between. The CDR3 runs 16 residues. Per the germline V gene, CDR1 is SGHTA and CDR2 is FQGTGA. The CDR3 coding sequence is TGTGCCAGCAGCTTAGAGGGAACCTCTGGGGCCAACGTCCTGACTTTC. It encodes CASSLEGTSGANVLTF.

V usage is TRBV11-2 and J usage is TRBJ1-2; no clear D gene. Trimming shortened V by 5 bases and J by 3 bases, and 16 bases separated the two germline ends. Germline CDR1 is SGHAT and CDR2 is FQNNGV. This CDR3 contains 15 residues. The CDR3 protein is CASSINRNSYYGYTF. CDR3 DNA sequence: TGTGCCAGCAGCATCAACCGAAACAGTTACTATGGCTACACCTTC.

J is TRBJ1-5 and V is TRBV21-1; the table assigns TRBD1, which was not confirmed against the DNA. TRBV21-1 is a pseudogene. The CDR3 length is 16 residues. As DNA, the CDR3 is TGTGCCAGCAGCGCACGGATCATAGGGGATGGCCAGCCCCAGCATTTT. The encoded protein is CASSARIIGDGQPQHF.

V usage is TRBV27 and J usage is TRBJ1-2; no firm D call. The ends were cut back, 2 bases at V and 9 bases at J, with 16 bases in the middle. The CDR3 extends over 14 amino acids. The germline gives CDR1 MNHEY, CDR2 SMNVEV (reference sequence). The CDR3 DNA sequence: TGTGCCAGCAGTTTAAGTGGTGCCCCAGTCAGCTACACCTTC. Its protein product is CASSLSGAPVSYTF.

The genes are TRBV18 and TRBJ1-6; D perhaps matches TRBD1 (5 bases). The CDR3 covers 17 residues. CDR1 and CDR2 (germline): KGHSH, LQKENI. V was shortened by 1 base and J by 7 bases, with 17 bases between the two germline ends. The CDR3 DNA reads TGTGCCAGCTCACCACGACCAGGGTCGGGGGAGAATTCACCCCTCCACTTT. It is translated as CASSPRPGSGENSPLHF. The complete variable domain, with remaining parts taken from reference TRBV18 and TRBJ1-6, reads NAGVMQNPRHLVRRRGQEARLRCSPMKGHSHVYWYRQLPEEGLKFMVYLQKENIIDESGMPKERFSAEFPKEGPSILRIQQVVRGDSAAYFCASSPRPGSGENSPLHFGNGTRLTVT.

V is TRBV7-3 and J is TRBJ1-1; perhaps TRBD1 as D (6 bases). The CDR3 has 14 residues. CDR1 and CDR2 from the germline V gene are SGHTA and FQGTGA. Trimming stripped 5 bases from V and 9 bases from J, with 19 bases between. CDR3 protein: CASSPGRGGMKAFF. The CDR3 coding sequence is TGTGCCAGCAGCCCGGGACGTGGGGGCATGAAAGCTTTCTTT.

This clone was recorded a few times. The genes are TRBV30 and TRBJ1-1; D is perhaps TRBD1 (6 bases). The V gene's germline CDR1 is GTSNPN and CDR2 SVGIG (reference sequence). The CDR3 runs 14 residues. The V end lost 4 bases, the J end lost 1 base, and 13 bases lay between the germline ends. The CDR3: CAWTPGTSNTEAFF. DNA for the CDR3: TGTGCCTGGACCCCAGGGACATCGAACACTGAAGCTTTCTTT.

There are a few counts of this clone. V is TRBV11-1 and J is TRBJ2-3, with D perhaps matching TRBD1 (6 bases). Trimming took 5 bases from V and 4 from J, leaving 19 bases between them. CDR3 length: 16 residues. CDR1 and CDR2 (germline): SGHAT, FQDESV (reference sequence). For the CDR3, the DNA is TGTGCCAGCAGCCAAGTAGGGTACAGGGTGGCAGATACGCAGTATTTT. It specifies CASSQVGYRVADTQYF.

The V gene is TRBV5-5, the J gene TRBJ2-7; D is unresolved. The CDR3 loop spans 13 amino acids. The germline gives CDR1 SGHKS, CDR2 YYEKEE (reference sequence). Trimming cost V 0 bases and J 4 bases, with 8 bases left between them. The CDR3: CASSLGDIYEQYF. CDR3 in DNA: TGTGCCAGCAGCTTGGGAGACATATACGAGCAGTACTTC.

The CDR3 loop reads CASSLDNTEAFF. Written as DNA, the CDR3 is TGTGCCAGCAGCCTTGACAATACTGAAGCTTTCTTT. This chain connects TRBV7-9 to TRBJ1-1; D not resolved. CDR3 size: 12 residues. Trimming removed 5 bases from V and 5 bases from J, with 9 bases in between. The germline gives CDR1 SEHNR, CDR2 FQNEAQ (reference sequence).

V is TRBV30 and J is TRBJ1-1, with D possibly matching TRBD1 (6 bases). The germline V gene encodes CDR1 GTSNPN and CDR2 SVGIG (reference sequence). V was pared by 7 bases and J by 4 bases, with 13 bases between. The CDR3 extends over 12 amino acids. CDR3: CASTGLGTEAFF. The DNA of the CDR3 is TGTGCCTCAACAGGGCTCGGCACTGAAGCTTTCTTT.

The J gene is TRBJ1-2, the V gene TRBV7-2, with TRBD1 as a possible D gene (5 bases). The CDR3 is 16 amino acids. V lost 2 bases and J lost 7, with 20 bases in between. Per the germline V gene, CDR1 is SGHTA and CDR2 is FQGNSA. The chain's CDR3 is CASSLSRDGRLSGYTF. CDR3 bases: TGTGCCAGCAGCTTATCCCGGGACGGGAGGCTGTCTGGCTACACCTTC.

V and J are TRBV19 and TRBJ1-1, with 7 bases matching TRBD1. Per germline, CDR1 LNHDA and CDR2 SQIVND (reference sequence). The CDR3 runs 14 residues. With 7 bases clipped from V and 5 bases from J, the junction kept 10 bases outside the gene matches. The CDR3 DNA reads as TGTGCCAGTATAGAGGGGGCCGGTAGGACTGAAGCTTTCTTT. This translates into CASIEGAGRTEAFF.

The chain recombines TRBV20-1 with TRBJ2-5; D gene unclear. Per germline, CDR1 DFQATT and CDR2 SNEGSKA (reference sequence). Trimming left V 3 bases short and J 1 base short, with 12 bases between. The CDR3 has 14 residues. CDR3 sequence (DNA): TGCAGTGCTAGTAGTGGAACAGTCCAAGAGACCCAGTACTTC. Translation gives CSASSGTVQETQYF.

This clone was seen a handful of times. The rearrangement uses TRBV25-1 and TRBJ2-2; 9 bases are shared with TRBD1. Looked up from germline, CDR1 is MGHDK and CDR2 is SYGVNS. V was pared by 3 bases and J by 5 bases, with 7 bases of the junction left unmatched. The CDR3 has 16 amino acids. In DNA, the CDR3 is TGTGCCAGCAGTGAGTGGGGACAGGGAAGGACCGGGGAGCTGTTTTTT. Translated, it gives CASSEWGQGRTGELFF. The full variable domain, with the rest looked up from reference TRBV25-1 and TRBJ2-2, is EADIYQTPRYLVIGTGKKITLECSQTMGHDKMYWYQQDPGMELHLIHYSYGVNSTEKGDLSSESTVSRIRTEHFPLTLESARPSHTSQYLCASSEWGQGRTGELFFGEGSRLTVL.

The V and J genes are TRBV5-4 and TRBJ2-3; 11 bases map to TRBD1. With 5 bases clipped from V and 5 bases from J, the junction kept 10 bases outside the gene matches. Germline loops: CDR1 SGHNT, CDR2 YYREEE (reference sequence). The CDR3 sequence is 16 residues long. The CDR3 spells CASSQGGGQGGDTQYF. The DNA for the CDR3 is TGTGCCAGCAGTCAAGGCGGGGGACAGGGGGGAGATACGCAGTATTTT. Full variable domain (rest looked up from reference TRBV5-4 and TRBJ2-3): ETGVTQSPTHLIKTRGQQVTLRCSSQSGHNTVSWYQQALGQGPQFIFQYYREEENGRGNFPPRFSGLQFPNYSSELNVNALELDDSALYLCASSQGGGQGGDTQYFGPGTRLTVL.

This chain connects TRBV12-3 or TRBV12-4 to TRBJ2-5; tentatively, D is TRBD1 (5 bases). The CDR3 extends over 13 amino acids. Trimming removed 1 base at V and 3 bases at J, with 6 bases between. The CDR3 loop reads CASSLVGEETQYF. Written as DNA, the CDR3 is TGTGCCAGCAGTTTAGTAGGGGAAGAGACCCAGTACTTC.

This chain joins TRBV7-2 and TRBJ2-2; D gene unclear. In germline, CDR1 is SGHTA, CDR2 FQGNSA. This CDR3 comprises 14 residues. Trimming stripped 2 bases from V and 6 bases from J, with 10 bases between. In DNA form, the CDR3 reads TGTGCCAGCAGCTTATTCAGGTCGGCCGGGGAGCTGTTTTTT. The encoded protein is CASSLFRSAGELFF.

J is TRBJ1-6 and V is TRBV11-2; D perhaps matches TRBD1 (6 bases). Germline values: CDR1 SGHAT, CDR2 FQNNGV. This CDR3 comprises 14 residues. V lost 5 bases to trimming and J lost 9 bases, with 14 bases between them. The CDR3 is CASSPNRAGSPLHF. CDR3 DNA sequence: TGTGCCAGCAGCCCAAACAGGGCGGGTTCACCCCTCCACTTT.

The chain is built from TRBV6-5 and TRBJ2-1; 8 positions agree with TRBD1. This CDR3 is 14 amino acids long. V lost 5 bases and J lost 8; bases outside the gene matches: 8. Germline V gene sequence: CDR1 MNHEY, CDR2 SVGAGI. The CDR3 protein is CASSRRDRGYEQFF. In DNA, the CDR3 is TGTGCCAGCAGTCGCCGAGACAGGGGCTATGAGCAGTTCTTC.

The gene calls are TRBV30 and TRBJ1-6; a possible D gene is TRBD1 (5 bases). Trimming pared 3 bases from V and 5 bases from J, leaving 14 bases between. Germline V gene sequence: CDR1 GTSNPN, CDR2 SVGIG (reference sequence). The CDR3 sequence is 15 residues long. CDR3 DNA sequence: TGTGCCTGGAGGCGCAGGGAAATCAATAATTCACCCCTCCACTTT. As protein: CAWRRREINNSPLHF.

V and J are TRBV30 and TRBJ2-7, with unresolved D. In germline, CDR1 is GTSNPN, CDR2 SVGIG (reference sequence). CDR3 length: 13 residues. V was trimmed by 1 base and J by 2 bases, leaving 9 bases between them. The CDR3 bases are TGTGCCTGGAGTGCTACTCCCCCCTACGAGCAGTACTTC. Its translation: CAWSATPPYEQYF.

The chain joins TRBV19 to TRBJ1-5, with TRBD1 matching over 9 bases. The CDR3 runs to 16 residues. V lost 7 bases to trimming and J lost 6 bases; unmatched junction nucleotides: 13. Germline V gene lookup returns CDR1 LNHDA and CDR2 SQIVND (reference sequence). The CDR3 DNA follows: TGTGCCAGTACCCCCGTCGGGGACAGGGACCGTCAGCCCCAGCATTTT. This encodes CASTPVGDRDRQPQHF.

This chain connects TRBV3-1 (or the pseudogene TRBV3-2) to TRBJ2-7, with D tentatively TRBD2 (5 bases). Per the germline V gene, CDR1 is LGHDT and CDR2 is YNNKEL (reference sequence). The V and J ends lost 3 bases and 4 bases respectively, with 10 bases between them. CDR3 length: 13 amino acids. CDR3 DNA sequence: TGTGCCAGCAGCCAGGCCTGGAGGTACGAGCAGTACTTC. Residues: CASSQAWRYEQYF.